This T cell receptor (beta chain) was captured in a study of T cells after yellow fever vaccination (dated by TCRdb to the late 2010s). Broadly, across the study: The SMART-Seq v4 Ultra Low Input RNA kit was used to prepare libraries from fractions with low cell numbers. To follow T-cell clones before and after both primary and booster YFV17D yellow fever vaccination, bulk TCR alpha and beta repertoires underwent longitudinal sequencing. The cohort comprised two healthy male donors, one aged 18 to 29 and one aged 30 to 39 years. Blood was collected at multiple timepoints before and after primary and secondary immunization, and bulk PBMC replicates and cell subsets were isolated.

Overall study outcomes, separate from this receptor: The secondary T-cell response was found to be weaker but faster than the primary response, with a peak reached on day 5 rather than on day 15. Only a couple of donors were included in the study, so the extent to which the findings can be generalized is limited. After the booster, most of the clones that had expanded following primary vaccination were detected again (roughly 97% of CD4 and around 90% of CD8), which suggests that memory was broadly maintained. A small fraction of clonotypes showed up in both the CD4 and CD8 compartments, probably as a result of convergent recombination. FACS-sorted repertoires could contain abundant contaminating clonotypes from the bulk population, so computational filtering was required.

There are a few counts of this clonotype. Its specific antigen is unknown. The junction differs from germline at one of its ends, possibly a read error. These reads were obtained on an Illumina NovaSeq 6000. Synthesis of TCR cDNA relied on 5'RACE template switching, a step that introduced a universal primer site along with unique molecular identifiers. Priming of cDNA synthesis was performed from both the TCR alpha and TCR beta constant segments. Library amplification used two PCR steps, and the second PCR step added sample barcodes and sequencing adapters. Sequencing of the libraries was done on either Illumina HiSeq 2500 (2x100 bp) or NovaSeq (2x150 bp). The original pipeline was this. MIGEC handled demultiplexing of reads and collapsing into UMI consensus sequences, while MiXCR performed V(D)J alignment. Vaccine-responding clonotypes were identified with edgeR using replicate PBMC samples, with FDR below 0.01 and a log2 fold change above 5 up to day 15 being required. Each bulk clonotype received a CD4 or CD8 identity based on whether the sequenced CD4 or CD8 repertoire contained that clonotype at higher abundance. TCRdb's own reprocessing of the public reads used fastp at Q25 and MiXCR and kept productive beta chains. Entries are consolidated by CDR3 protein sequence, retaining the most common genes and DNA. The V and J calls and clone size are TCRdb's, not the authors'. Within this sample are around 300,000 distinct CDR3 sequences, with approximately 4% of them counted one time only. The ten biggest clones cover around 19% of the sample.

The sample's treatment or condition label is to be understood as: live attenuated yellow fever vaccine strain. At every blood-draw timepoint, two biological replicates of bulk PBMCs were collected. PBMCs were isolated from peripheral blood using a standard Ficoll-Paque protocol. RNA was extracted with TriZol from bulk PBMCs, CD4 and CD8 fractions, and dextramer-positive and dextramer-negative fractions. The clonotype comes from a man aged 18 to 30 who received the YFV17D yellow fever vaccine. This material consisted of PBMCs, taken 15 days after the yellow fever booster vaccination.

The bases read TGTGCCAGCAGATCACCCGGGACAGGGCCGCAGATCTTC. Translation gives CASRSPGTGPQIF. Recombination connected TRBV6-5 to TRBJ2-1; 9 junctional bases match TRBD1. The CDR3 spans 13 residues, from the cysteine through the phenylalanine. The retained sequence is limited to the CDR3, 39 bases, with the frame set at the first base. CDR1 is given as MNHEY and CDR2 as SVGAGI, both from the germline V gene.